The rows below give T cell receptor beta chains drawn from one sample of a study of blood T cell repertoires in COVID-19. Using immunoSEQ multiplex PCR, the repertoire was profiled, and TCRdb retains in-frame clones only, with some absent. This sample has tens of thousands of clones, with roughly 87% found just once. The sequenced sample was peripheral blood. The receptor source for this set is a man aged 55 to 70 with active COVID-19. Each CDR3 is given with its conserved first and last residue. A D gene is named only where the DNA matches it firmly. Only part of the rows carry a size: once, few, many, or a class if the clone is expanded.

j_call v_call d_call clone_size cdr3_nt cdr3_aa
TRBJ2-7 TRBV5-1 TRBD1 . TGCGCCAGCAGCTACACCGGGACAGGGAGCTCCTACGAGCAGTACTTC CASSYTGTGSSYEQYF
TRBJ2-2 TRBV9 . . TGTGCCAGCAGCGCTTCGAACACCGGGGAGCTGTTTTTT CASSASNTGELFF
TRBJ1-1 TRBV9 . few TGTGCCAGCAGGGACTCATCGGCTTTCTTT CASRDSSAFF
TRBJ2-7 TRBV10-2 . once TGCGCCAGCAGTGAGTCCGGGAGCTCCTACGAGCAGTACTTC CASSESGSSYEQYF
TRBJ2-7 TRBV7-2 TRBD1 . TGTGCCAGCAGACCGACAGGGAGCTACGAGCAGTACTTC CASRPTGSYEQYF
TRBJ2-1 TRBV15 . . TGTGCCACCAGCAGAGACACTTCTGGTGGCAATGAGCAGTTCTTC CATSRDTSGGNEQFF
TRBJ2-3 TRBV7-2 TRBD2 . TGTGCCAGCACACGGCGGGGGGGGGAAGATACGCAGTATTTT CASTRRGGEDTQYF
TRBJ1-2 TRBV4-2 . . TGTGCCAGCAGCCAAGATCTCTGGGGGGACTATGGCTACACCTTC CASSQDLWGDYGYTF
TRBJ2-7 TRBV12-3/TRBV12-4 . once TGTGCCAGCAGTTCGACTAGCTCCTACGAGCAGTACTTC CASSSTSSYEQYF
TRBJ2-3 TRBV11-2 TRBD2 . TGTGCCAGCAGCTTGGCTAGCGGCCCGGATACGCAGTATTTT CASSLASGPDTQYF
TRBJ2-2 TRBV5-1 . few TGCGCCAGCTACTACACCGGGGAGCTGTTTTTT CASYYTGELFF
TRBJ1-1 TRBV5-6 . . TGTGCCAGCAGCTCCTTTACAATGAACACTGAAGCTTTCTTT CASSSFTMNTEAFF
TRBJ2-5 TRBV9 . . TGTGCCAGCAGCGTAGCTAGGGGAGGTGGCGAGACCCAGTACTTC CASSVARGGGETQYF
TRBJ2-7 TRBV2 . . TGTGCCAGCCAGGACAGCAGCCACGAGCAGTACTTC CASQDSSHEQYF
TRBJ2-1 TRBV5-1 TRBD2 . TGCGCCAGCAGCTCTTCTAGCGGCTCCTACAATGAGCAGTTCTTC CASSSSSGSYNEQFF
TRBJ2-4 TRBV28 TRBD1 few TGTGCCACACTACAGGGGATGGCCAAAAACATTCAGTACTTC CATLQGMAKNIQYF
TRBJ1-2 TRBV9 TRBD1 . TGTGCCAGCAGCGGGACCCTGGGACAGGGGGCGGGAGGCTACACCTTC CASSGTLGQGAGGYTF
TRBJ1-1 TRBV2 . . TGTGCCAGCACAGGGTTCACTGAAGCTTTCTTT CASTGFTEAFF
TRBJ2-1 TRBV9 TRBD2 . TGTGCCAGCAGCGTAGACCCTCAGCGGGGGGGCCTTGGTGAGCAGTTCTTC CASSVDPQRGGLGEQFF
TRBJ2-4 TRBV6-1 TRBD1 . TGTGCCAGCAGTGAATTGGACAGGGTAATCGCCAAAAACATTCAGTACTTC CASSELDRVIAKNIQYF
TRBJ2-7 TRBV2 . . TGTGCCAGCAGTTATAAATACGAGCAGTACTTC CASSYKYEQYF
TRBJ1-1 TRBV4-3 TRBD1 . TGCGCCAGCAACCGGGACAGGGGCACTGAAGCTTTCTTT CASNRDRGTEAFF
TRBJ2-1 TRBV12-3/TRBV12-4 TRBD1 . TGTGCCAGCAGTTCGACAGGGTTGGATGAGCAGTTCTTC CASSSTGLDEQFF
TRBJ2-3 TRBV7-2 TRBD2 . TGTGCCAGCAGCTTAGGGCGGGGAGGGAATACGCAGTATTTT CASSLGRGGNTQYF
TRBJ2-1 TRBV2 TRBD2 . TGTGCCAGCAGTACCGGGACTAGCGGGAGTTGGTTCTTC CASSTGTSGSWFF
TRBJ1-5 TRBV19 . . TGTGCCAGTAGTATCGGGCAGGGGAGCAATCAGCCCCAGCATTTT CASSIGQGSNQPQHF
TRBJ2-1 TRBV19 . . TGTGCCAGTAGTATAGCTGGCGGGGGCCATAACAATGAGCAGTTCTTC CASSIAGGGHNNEQFF
TRBJ1-4 TRBV7-9 TRBD1 once TGTGCCAGCAGGGGACCGGGACAGACTAATGAAAAACTGTTTTTT CASRGPGQTNEKLFF
TRBJ1-1 TRBV5-1 TRBD1 . TGCGCCAGCAGCTCAAAGGGACAGGGAGCCCCTGAAGCTTTCTTT CASSSKGQGAPEAFF
TRBJ2-5 TRBV16 . . TGTGCCAGCAGCCAATTCGGGGAGACCCAGTACTTC CASSQFGETQYF
TRBJ1-5 TRBV28 . . TGTGCCAGCAGCCTTAACAGGGATTTCTATCAGCCCCAGCATTTT CASSLNRDFYQPQHF
TRBJ1-3 TRBV19 . . TGTGCCAGTAGTACACAGGGCTCAGGAAACACCATATATTTT CASSTQGSGNTIYF
TRBJ2-3 TRBV6-5 . once TGTGCCAGCAGCGACGGAGGGATGACAGATACGCAGTATTTT CASSDGGMTDTQYF
TRBJ1-5 TRBV3-1/TRBV3-2 . . TGTGCCAGCAGCCAAGATATCCCGGGGGGCAATCAGCCCCAGCATTTT CASSQDIPGGNQPQHF
TRBJ2-1 TRBV19 . . TGTGCCAGCATTTCTCCCGAGAGCTCCTACAATGAGCAGTTCTTC CASISPESSYNEQFF
TRBJ1-2 TRBV5-1 . . TGCGCCAGCAGCTTGGAGGCGGGCTCTAACTATGGCTACACCTTC CASSLEAGSNYGYTF
TRBJ2-5 TRBV30 TRBD2 . TGTGCCTGGAGAACGGCGTCTAGCGGAGAGACCCAGTACTTC CAWRTASSGETQYF
TRBJ1-3 TRBV29-1 . . TGCAGCGTTGTGGGGCCTGGAAACACCATATATTTT CSVVGPGNTIYF
TRBJ2-3 TRBV27 . . TGTGCCAGCAGTTTTGAAGGAGAGGGCACAGATACGCAGTATTTT CASSFEGEGTDTQYF
TRBJ2-7 TRBV6-1 TRBD1 once TGTGCCAGCAGTGATACCGGGACAGGGGGCGAGCAGTACTTC CASSDTGTGGEQYF
TRBJ1-1 TRBV21-1 . . TGTGCCAGCAGCAAAAACGCGTGGGTTTCCCGGGGGACTGAAGCTTTCTTT CASSKNAWVSRGTEAFF
TRBJ2-2 TRBV2 . . TGTGCCAGCAGTGCCCAATACACCGGGGAGCTGTTTTTT CASSAQYTGELFF
TRBJ1-4 TRBV6-5 . . TGTGCCAGCAGGCAGGGTTTCAGCGATGAAAAACTGTTTTTT CASRQGFSDEKLFF